Sequencing of this T cell receptor beta chain was carried out in a study of identical twins. Regarding the study as a whole: Models underestimated TCR alpha sharing (out-of-frame) in monozygotic twins.

There are a few counts of this clonotype. The antigen remains undetermined. Germline V gives CDR1 SGHRS, CDR2 YFSETQ. J gave up 1 base and V 7 bases, and 10 bases lay outside the gene matches. The CDR3 runs to 16 residues. Unique molecular identifiers were present on the cDNA, and a universal primer site came from template switching. TCRdb called the 5' RACE reads again in MiXCR, with one record for every CDR3 protein. Of under 900,000 distinct CDR3 sequences listed, around an eighth are singletons. This sample also appeared in a second study, on yellow fever vaccine responses in identical twins. That paper notes: The authors reported partly convergent, partly personalized vaccine responses in identical twins.

The sequenced sample consisted of PBMCs. This chain uses TRBV5-1 with TRBJ2-2; 7 nucleotides align to TRBD1. This TCR was sampled from a woman between 18 and 29 years old in good health. As DNA, the CDR3 is TGCGCCAGCCAGACAGGGATGGTTCTGAACACCGGGGAGCTGTTTTTT. This encodes CASQTGMVLNTGELFF. The variable domain in full, with the rest retrieved from reference TRBV5-1 and TRBJ2-2, is KAGVTQTPRYLIKTRGQQVTLSCSPISGHRSVSWYQQTPGQGLQFLFEYFSETQRNKGNFPGRFSGRQFSNSRSEMNVSTLELGDSALYLCASQTGMVLNTGELFFGEGSRLTVL.